Shown below are 30 T cell receptor delta chains from a single sample sequenced in a study of gamma-delta T cells after stem cell transplantation (dated by TCRdb to about 2016). Receptor libraries were prepared by RT-PCR. TCRdb names Illumina MiSeq as the instrument used. TCRdb reprocessed the public data with the CATT caller; entries with the same nucleotide sequence were combined afterwards. The sample yields about 6,500 delta-chain clones; 20% to 30% were counted once. More than 15% of the sample lies in the top ten. The sequenced sample consisted of gamma-delta T cells. The receptors derive from a human donor. It is not recorded whose cells these are; they may come from a transplant donor.

This clone has more than one count but fewer than ten. A far larger clone is a single base away, which makes a read error likely. The sample contains more than one DNA sequence encoding this CDR3. V usage is TRDV1 and J usage is TRDJ1; 10 nucleotides match TRDD3. The length of the CDR3 is 15 residues. Germline V CDR1 and CDR2: TSWWSYY, QGS. This CDR3 is CALGGLGDYADKLIF. The CDR3 nucleotides read TGCGCTCTTGGGGGACTGGGGGATTATGCCGATAAACTCATCTTT.

This clone ranks as medium-sized. J is TRDJ1 and V is TRDV2, with 9 bases matching TRDD3. CDR1 and CDR2 (germline): GEAIGNYY, EKD. V was clipped by 3 bases and J by 0 bases; unmatched bases: 10. This CDR3 is 17 amino acids long. This CDR3 is CACDGVLGELYTDKLIF. CDR3 DNA sequence: TGTGCCTGTGACGGGGTACTGGGGGAACTGTACACCGATAAACTCATCTTT.

This rearrangement joins TRDV2 to TRDJ1; 9 positions match TRDD3. Per germline, CDR1 GEAIGNYY and CDR2 EKD. The V segment lost 1 base and the J segment 7 bases; nucleotides outside the gene matches: 15. This CDR3 is 17 amino acids long. The CDR3 loop reads CACDTLQIWGMGGKLIF. CDR3 sequence (DNA): TGTGCCTGTGACACTCTCCAAATCTGGGGGATGGGCGGTAAACTCATCTTT.

Comments on this clone: Being one base from a much bigger clone, this may be a read error. Other DNA sequences in this sample translate to the same CDR3. This sequence joins TRDV2 and TRDJ1, with TRDD3 identical over 13 bases. V shed 4 bases, J shed 5 bases, and the junction held 21 bases outside the gene matches. This CDR3 spans 20 amino acids. The germline CDR1 and CDR2 sequences are GEAIGNYY and EKD. CDR3 bases: TGTGCCTGTGAAACGCTCCTAACTGGGGGATACGCGTCAGGTGGAGATAAACTCATCTTT. It codes for CACETLLTGGYASGGDKLIF.

This clone was picked up a small number of times. The same CDR3 arises from other DNA sequences in this sample as well. The CDR3 here is CACDTVLGDSSSWDTRQMFF. The CDR3 DNA sequence: TGTGCCTGTGACACCGTACTGGGGGATTCTAGCTCCTGGGACACCCGACAGATGTTTTTC. V usage is TRDV2 and J usage is TRDJ3; 10 bases are a match to TRDD3. The CDR3 is 20 amino acids. V was pared by 0 bases and J by 0 bases, with 7 bases of the junction left unmatched. The germline gives CDR1 GEAIGNYY, CDR2 EKD.

The rearrangement uses TRDV2 and TRDJ3, with TRDD3 matching over 8 bases. Trimming took 1 base from V and 2 from J; bases not matched to a gene: 9. The CDR3 extends over 19 amino acids. Germline V CDR1 and CDR2: GEAIGNYY, EKD. CDR3 region: CACDTIGGSGPWDTRQMFF. The CDR3 nucleotides read TGTGCCTGTGACACGATTGGGGGATCGGGTCCCTGGGACACCCGACAGATGTTTTTC.

Relative to its sample, this clone is medium-sized. The V call is TRDV2, the J call TRDJ1; 13 nucleotides agree with TRDD3. The trim removed 3 bases at V and 0 bases at J, leaving 12 bases unmatched. Germline V gene sequence: CDR1 GEAIGNYY, CDR2 EKD. The CDR3 totals 19 residues. CDR3 protein: CACDSLLGDTPGYTDKLIF. The CDR3 bases are TGTGCCTGTGACTCTTTACTGGGGGATACGCCCGGATACACCGATAAACTCATCTTT.

The V and J genes are TRDV2 and TRDJ1, with 9 positions matching TRDD3. The CDR3 contains 21 residues. J gave up 3 bases and V 1 base, and 23 bases lay outside the gene matches. Germline V gene lookup returns CDR1 GEAIGNYY and CDR2 EKD. Written as DNA, the CDR3 is TGTGCCTGTGACACGGTGAACGTCCCTAGCCGGGGGATACATCAGCCCGATAAACTCATCTTT. It translates to CACDTVNVPSRGIHQPDKLIF.

A word on this clone: A far larger clone is off by one base, so a read error is likely. Other nucleotide sequences in the sample specify the same CDR3. In DNA form, the CDR3 reads TGTGCCTGTGACACCGTTTCGTTACTGGGGGATAGCAAGGGGGGACCCGAGGCACCACCCGGCGATAAACTCATCTTT. Residues: CACDTVSLLGDSKGGPEAPPGDKLIF. V usage is TRDV2 and J usage is TRDJ1; TRDD3 matches 11 bases. Trimming at V came to 0 bases and at J to 4 bases, leaving 36 bases not matched to a gene. The germline CDR1 and CDR2 sequences are GEAIGNYY and EKD. CDR3 length equals 26 residues.

By proportion, this clone is large (0.1 to 1%). This chain links TRDV2 with TRDJ1, with 11 bases that match TRDD3. Germline loops: CDR1 GEAIGNYY, CDR2 EKD. V dropped 1 base and J dropped 0; count of bases not matched to a gene: 12. The CDR3 is 19 amino acids. The CDR3 nucleotides are TGTGCCTGTGACACACTCCGTACTGGGGGATATGAGGACACCGATAAACTCATCTTT. Its protein is CACDTLRTGGYEDTDKLIF.

Judged by abundance, this clone is medium-sized. The chain joins TRDV2 to TRDJ3; TRDD3 might be the D (6 bases). V lost 0 bases and J lost 0, with 11 bases in between. The CDR3 runs to 18 residues. From germline, CDR1 is GEAIGNYY and CDR2 EKD. CDR3 sequence: CACDTVWDSSWDTRQMFF. CDR3 sequence (DNA): TGTGCCTGTGACACCGTCTGGGATAGCTCCTGGGACACCCGACAGATGTTTTTC.

The V call is TRDV2, the J call TRDJ1, with TRDD3 identical over 9 bases. The V segment lost 0 bases and the J segment 0 bases; nucleotides outside the gene matches: 19. The CDR3 is 21 amino acids. CDR1 is GEAIGNYY, CDR2 EKD, per germline. The CDR3 sequence is CACDTVGEPWGIQSYTDKLIF. In nucleotides, the CDR3 is TGTGCCTGTGACACCGTTGGGGAGCCCTGGGGGATCCAATCGTACACCGATAAACTCATCTTT.

This chain joins TRDV2 and TRDJ1, with 8 bases aligning to TRDD3. This CDR3 region has 17 residues. Losses at the gene ends were 4 bases for V and 1 base for J; bases not matched to a gene: 13. Germline lookup yields CDR1 GEAIGNYY and CDR2 EKD. CDR3 loop: CACDPLLLGAPTDKLIF. In DNA, the CDR3 is TGTGCCTGTGATCCCCTCTTACTGGGGGCCCCCACCGATAAACTCATCTTT.

The gene calls are TRDV2 and TRDJ1; no firm D call. The CDR3 consists of 17 residues. Trimming removed 0 bases at V and 2 bases at J, with 18 bases between. Germline V lookup: CDR1 GEAIGNYY, CDR2 EKD. DNA for the CDR3: TGTGCCTGTGACACCGCATCAGTTAGACCCACGACCGATAAACTCATCTTT. It is translated as CACDTASVRPTTDKLIF.

Details on this clone: This sample also contains other DNA sequences that code for the same CDR3. V gene TRDV1 combines with J gene TRDJ1; D gene unclear. Trimming shortened V by 0 bases and J by 2 bases, and 13 bases separated the two germline ends. The CDR3 consists of 16 residues. The germline V gene encodes CDR1 TSWWSYY and CDR2 QGS. The CDR3 reads CALGELGNMRTDKLIF. DNA for the CDR3: TGTGCTCTTGGGGAACTAGGGAATATGCGAACCGATAAACTCATCTTT.

In this sample, this clone turned up a few times. The V and J genes are TRDV2 and TRDJ1; TRDD3 aligns across 12 bases. With 3 bases clipped from V and 0 bases from J, the junction kept 16 bases outside the gene matches. CDR1 GEAIGNYY and CDR2 EKD come from the germline V gene. This CDR3 contains 20 residues. The CDR3 sequence: CACDPVLGDTPRPYTDKLIF. In nucleotides, the CDR3 is TGTGCCTGTGACCCAGTACTGGGGGATACACCCCGTCCGTACACCGATAAACTCATCTTT.

This chain uses TRDV1 with TRDJ1; TRDD3 aligns across 13 bases. Germline CDR1 TSWWSYY, CDR2 QGS. Trimming removed 4 bases from V and 0 bases from J; junction bases left unmatched: 17. The CDR3 runs 21 residues. CDR3: CALGAGLPKLGDTGYTDKLIF. As DNA, the CDR3 is TGTGCTCTTGGGGCCGGCCTTCCTAAACTGGGGGATACGGGGTACACCGATAAACTCATCTTT.

The rearrangement joins TRDV2 to TRDJ1; D gene ambiguous. The CDR3 is 18 residues long. Trimming left V 0 bases short and J 4 bases short, with 23 bases between. Germline-derived CDR1 and CDR2 are GEAIGNYY and EKD. In DNA form, the CDR3 reads TGTGCCTGTGACACCCTAAAGGGGCTTTCAACCTCATTCGATAAACTCATCTTT. It yields the protein CACDTLKGLSTSFDKLIF.

This clone showed up just a few times. This sequence joins TRDV2 and TRDJ2, with 13 bases aligning to TRDD3. Germline V lookup: CDR1 GEAIGNYY, CDR2 EKD. The V segment lost 0 bases and the J segment 6 bases; nucleotides outside the gene matches: 9. The CDR3 sequence is 18 residues long. CDR3 region: CACDTVFTGGYEAAQLFF. Here the CDR3 DNA reads TGTGCCTGTGACACCGTATTTACTGGGGGATACGAGGCAGCACAACTCTTCTTT.

This clone is labeled as medium-sized. DNA for the CDR3: TGTGCCTGTGACACCGTTCTGGGGGGTCCGCCCTGGGACACCCGACAGATGTTTTTC. This encodes CACDTVLGGPPWDTRQMFF. The chain has TRDV2 and TRDJ3; 7 bases align to TRDD3. The CDR3 consists of 19 residues. Unmatched junction bases numbered 9, after V lost 0 bases and J lost 2 bases. Germline V gene lookup returns CDR1 GEAIGNYY and CDR2 EKD.

Comments on this clone: A far larger clone is only one base removed, so a read error is likely. Other DNA sequences from this sample encode an identical CDR3 as well. The chain combines TRDV2 with TRDJ1; 13 bases fit TRDD3. Germline CDR1 GEAIGNYY, CDR2 EKD. This CDR3 has 22 amino acids. This CDR3 is CACDIQYWGIRDDQVRTDKLIF. The CDR3 DNA reads as TGTGCCTGCGACATCCAGTACTGGGGGATACGGGATGACCAAGTCAGAACCGATAAACTCATCTTT.

Points on this clone: A much larger clone lies one base from this, so it may be a read error. Other DNA sequences in the sample encode the same CDR3. The chain recombines TRDV2 with TRDJ1; D may be TRDD3 (6 bases). The CDR3 runs 16 residues. The germline V gene has CDR1 GEAIGNYY and CDR2 EKD. Trimming removed 2 bases at V and 5 bases at J, with 20 bases between. CDR3 in amino acids: CACDILGIKGPDKLIF. CDR3 sequence (DNA): TGTGCCTGTGACATTTTGGGGATCAAGGGGCCGGATAAACTCATCTTT.

Within the sample, this clone is medium-sized. This rearrangement joins TRDV2 to TRDJ1, with D possibly TRDD3 on 6 matching bases. Germline-derived CDR1 and CDR2 are GEAIGNYY and EKD. The CDR3 runs to 16 residues. Trimming shortened V by 4 bases and J by 0 bases, and 17 bases separated the two germline ends. The chain's CDR3 is CACDSLRGEYTDKLIF. The CDR3, as DNA: TGTGCCTGTGATTCACTTCGGGGGGAGTACACCGATAAACTCATCTTT.

On this clone itself: A far larger clone is only one base removed, so a read error is likely. The CDR3 protein is CACDALGDTGPDKLTF. In DNA form, the CDR3 reads TGTGCCTGTGACGCTCTGGGGGATACTGGGCCCGATAAACTCACCTTT. V and J are TRDV2 and TRDJ1; the match to TRDD3 covers 11 bases. The CDR3 is 16 residues long. The germline gives CDR1 GEAIGNYY, CDR2 EKD.

Points on this clone: The same CDR3 also results from other DNA sequences found in this sample. The chain recombines TRDV2 with TRDJ1; 8 bases map to TRDD3. V gave up 0 bases and J gave up 3 bases; unmatched junction bases: 17. Germline V lookup: CDR1 GEAIGNYY, CDR2 EKD. The CDR3 is 19 amino acids. The CDR3 DNA is TGTGCCTGTGACACCGTGAGGACTGGGGGTCCGAAGACCCCCGATAAACTCATCTTT. As protein: CACDTVRTGGPKTPDKLIF.

This clone has a single count. This sample also contains other DNA sequences that code for the same CDR3. The chain recombines TRDV2 with TRDJ1; D unclear. Trimming removed 6 bases at V and 0 bases at J, with 22 bases between. The CDR3 runs 17 residues. Looked up from germline, CDR1 is GEAIGNYY and CDR2 is EKD. For the CDR3, the DNA is TGTGCCTGTTTCTTACTAGGAGACCCCGGGGACACCGATAAACTCATCTTT. This translates into CACFLLGDPGDTDKLIF.

This clone was detected a few times. The chain joins TRDV2 to TRDJ1; D remains ambiguous. V gave up 3 bases and J gave up 0 bases, with 22 bases separating them. This CDR3 is built from 18 residues. Germline V CDR1 and CDR2: GEAIGNYY, EKD. The CDR3 protein is CACDRLARARGYTDKLIF. The CDR3 DNA reads as TGTGCCTGTGACCGACTAGCCCGGGCACGGGGCTACACCGATAAACTCATCTTT.

Regarding this clone: With a far larger clone one base away, a read error is the likely cause. Other DNA sequences within the sample encode an identical CDR3. The CDR3 DNA sequence: TGTGCCTGTGACGAGGTTGGCACGACGGATACCCCCGATAAACTCATCTTT. Translated, it gives CACDEVGTTDTPDKLIF. The chain combines TRDV2 with TRDJ1; possible D gene TRDD3, 6 bases. Germline V lookup: CDR1 GEAIGNYY, CDR2 EKD. Deletions cut 3 bases from V and 3 bases from J, with 22 bases between. The CDR3 runs 17 residues.

Sample share makes this clone medium-sized. The chain has TRDV2 and TRDJ1, with 13 bases fitting TRDD3. Germline V gives CDR1 GEAIGNYY, CDR2 EKD. The CDR3 consists of 18 residues. Trimming removed 2 bases from V and 0 bases from J; junction bases left unmatched: 8. DNA for the CDR3: TGTGCCTGTGACAATCTACTGGGGGATACGCGGTACACCGATAAACTCATCTTT. Amino acids: CACDNLLGDTRYTDKLIF.

This clone has more than one count but fewer than ten. This chain links TRDV1 with TRDJ1; no clear D. Trimming removed 0 bases at V and 0 bases at J, with 29 bases between. CDR1 is TSWWSYY and CDR2 is QGS in the germline V gene. The CDR3 is 22 residues long. DNA for the CDR3: TGTGCTCTTGGGGAACTCTTCTCCCTATGGAGACGTCAGGGAAAGGACACCGATAAACTCATCTTT. Protein: CALGELFSLWRRQGKDTDKLIF.